The T cell receptor (beta chain) under discussion was sequenced for a study of cytomegalovirus exposure and HLA in healthy donors (dated by TCRdb to between 2016 and 2019). Study-wide context: An earlier analysis of several hundred of the donors reported more than 250 Gb of sequence data and some 100 million unique TCR beta sequences from 150 million to 200 million T cells. To predict cytomegalovirus infection status, the study brought together high-throughput TCR immunosequencing, statistical association of individual TCRs with disease status, and machine learning. Class I and class II HLA loci were covered by the typing at four-digit resolution. A few DR-DQ haplotypes were handled as single units for association and clustering because linkage in the cohort was strong. Donor age, sex, ethnicity and CMV serostatus were compiled together with the repertoire data. Across 300 to 400 genotyped donors of the cohort, an average of about 250,000 unique TCR beta nucleotide sequences per donor were sequenced, and 15% to 20% of those sequences were non-productive. The T cell repertoires of 666 subjects were profiled by immunosequencing and related to cytomegalovirus serostatus. In addition to the first cohort of roughly 670 subjects, a separate validation cohort of under 150 different subjects was used. Approximately 330 gigabases of sequencing data and 75 million to 85 million unique TCR sequences made up an early release that covered 500 to 650 HLA-typed donors. To study patterns of TCR occurrence, a later analysis re-analyzed previously published TCR beta repertoires from 650 to 750 donors and added high-resolution HLA genotyping. To decide whether each TCR beta V gene segment behaved as functional or pseudogenic, an earlier analysis of 587 of the donors relied on high-throughput TCR beta sequencing. The study was designed to test whether signatures of past pathogen exposure could be identified by cataloging public T cell receptors. Every discovery cohort repertoire had been produced on one sequencing platform. Genome-wide SNP genotypes for about three fifths of the roughly 700 donors were used in a later genetic analysis, which treated that subset as a discovery cohort. Of the roughly 400 genotyped donors, over 65% fell in the genetic ancestry cluster associated with self-reported Caucasian donors. Typing coverage differed by locus: A, B, C, DRB1 and DQB1 were typed in roughly 629-640 donors, DQA1 in about 550, DPA1 in over 600, and DPB1 in 450 to 480. The later analysis used no new phenotypic data to find candidate immune exposures, relying instead on TCR beta sequences and their occurrence across donors. General study outcomes and caveats: Because HLA typing was missing for some donors at each locus, association tests included only the typed subset. It was suggested by the authors that the approach could potentially be generalized to other disease states and immunological phenotypes. The study listed over 150 TCR beta chains as associated with cytomegalovirus. In a later genetic analysis, fewer N-insertions in productive TCRs were reported among donors in an Asian-associated ancestry cluster than the 666-donor mean. At a false discovery rate of 0.05, a later analysis linked under 20,000 TCR beta sequences to specific HLA alleles. Because counts were too low, about 18 rarely observed V segments, including chromosome 9 orphons, were excluded from the earlier analysis of several hundred of the donors. According to a later analysis, most CMV-associated TCR beta chains appeared to be HLA-restricted, and the HLA associations seemed to be driven largely by CMV exposure. Most TCR sequences were observed very rarely across donors, whereas some public TCRs were present in many individuals. V-gene and J-gene trimming of TCR beta chains was associated with a missense DCLRE1C variant in a later genetic analysis, and the association was replicated in an independent cohort. The 87-base-pair reads could not distinguish some IMGT-functional V segments, including TRBV6-2 and TRBV6-3, so those segments were excluded. In vitro tests confirmed that a few of the cytomegalovirus-associated TCR beta chains recognize cytomegalovirus antigens. The presence/absence analyses assumed that sequencing depth was roughly uniform across donors, and that assumption may not be true. When HLA alleles, especially DR and DQ, strongly co-occurred, attributing TCR associations to individual alleles was difficult. This cohort had only TCR beta chains sequenced, and the lack of alpha or paired-chain data limited which features could be detected. In an earlier analysis of around 600 of the donors, most TCR beta V segments appeared in productive rearrangements about 90% or about 30% of the time, broadly matching IMGT annotations. According to a later analysis, TCR association rates differed among HLA loci, with DRB1 alleles showing the most associated TCRs and HLA-C alleles showing the fewest. A later analysis reported that several top co-occurrence clusters appeared linked to parvovirus B19, influenza, CMV and Epstein-Barr virus. A further reported finding was that TCR beta sequences accurately predicted the HLA-A and HLA-B alleles for most subjects in the first cohort. Correlated functional status among segregating V segments might be attributable to linkage disequilibrium, but an unknown experimental factor could not be ruled out. In both the original and validation cohorts, the classifier was reported to diagnose cytomegalovirus status with high specificity and sensitivity. A later analysis found that HLA-associated TCR beta chains were more clonally expanded and had lower generation probabilities than equally common non-associated chains. The only immune exposure information available for the cohort was CMV serostatus. A cluster of highly shared sequence variants was judged likely to be a technical artifact of the sequencing pipeline.

From the germline V gene, CDR1 is SGHTA and CDR2 is FQGNSA. The CDR3, from cysteine to phenylalanine, totals 12 residues. Left in the record is the CDR3 DNA by itself, 36 bases read in frame from the first base. Trimmed from V: 7 bases; trimmed from J: 5 bases; junction bases lacking a gene match: 4. The cohort comprised some 680 healthy bone marrow donors. All cohort members were sampled while nominally healthy, although unrecorded immune exposures were likely present. The donor was CMV seropositive and was included in the group of 300 or so seropositive cohort members. A peripheral blood sample was provided by each donor, and peripheral blood mononuclear cells were used for TCR beta sequencing. Genomic DNA was extracted from the blood cell samples with the Qiagen DNeasy Blood Extraction Kit. Library preparation employed the immunoSEQ multiplex PCR assay. The multiplex PCR relied on a mix of 60 forward primers for TCR Vbeta segments and 13 reverse primers for TCR Jbeta segments. Amplification of the CDR3 region of rearranged TCR beta genes was performed with a multiplex PCR assay on genomic DNA. The Illumina HiSeq System was used to sequence the amplified TCR beta libraries as 87-base-pair reads. Processing in the source paper ran as follows. A later analysis tallied around 87 million unique TCR beta chains across the 666 repertoires, and some 10 million of those chains were shared by two or more donors. A nearest-neighbor algorithm error-corrected the raw reads and collapsed the reads into unique sequences, merging closely related sequences to remove PCR and sequencing errors. CDR3 sequences were aligned to IMGT reference sequences to assign V, D and J gene segments. For a sequence to be retained, a match of at least six nucleotides to both a V gene segment and a J gene segment was required. A rearrangement was called productive if the CDR3 had no stop codons and remained in frame with V and J, and every other rearrangement was called non-productive. Following IMGT convention, CDR3 was defined as the stretch from the second conserved V-encoded cysteine up to the conserved J-encoded phenylalanine. In an earlier analysis of 500 to 650 of the donors, sequences lacking an unambiguous match to a single V gene segment were excluded. In an earlier analysis of more than 500 of the donors, a V segment was called functional when productive rearrangements were above 56.7%, and segregating when the standard deviation between donors exceeded 5%. A statistical classification framework was built to diagnose cytomegalovirus status from the catalog of TCR beta chain sequences. V and J gene assignment, in a later analysis, came from comparing TCR nucleotide sequences with IMGT/GENE-DB human TR gene sequences. In a later analysis, CDR3 sequences and most-parsimonious VDJ recombination scenarios were assigned using the TCRdist pipeline. A later analysis defined each TCR beta chain by its CDR3 amino acid sequence plus V-gene family, and excluded reads lacking a unique V-gene family. A later analysis removed roughly 590 highly shared, low-generation-probability nucleotide sequences to deal with suspected cross-contamination and a sequencing artifact. In a later analysis, a clonal expansion index for each public chain was calculated from normalized within-repertoire ranks of inferred template counts. In a later analysis, generation probabilities were computed with a VDJ recombination model fitted to out-of-frame rearrangements, and the resulting probabilities were checked against IGoR. A later analysis scored TCR-TCR, TCR-HLA and TCR-CMV co-occurrence with hypergeometric tests, applying a repertoire-size bias correction to TCR pairs. In a later analysis, false discovery rates were estimated by permuting HLA or CMV assignments 20 times. In a later analysis, co-occurring TCRs were grouped using DBSCAN, and TCRdist sequence similarity was added for clustering within HLA-allele-positive subsets. Repertoires with fewer than 30,000 or more than 120,000 public chains were left out of co-occurrence clustering, as were about 5 repertoires with anomalous nucleotide sharing. This immuneACCESS table, as held by TCRdb, lists in-frame sequences with V and J called but not all clones. Of the missing ones, under half trace to an unresolved V gene in checked studies; the others have no known cause. V, J and clone size were drawn from that table, and D and trimming were deduced from the DNA. A total of some 160,000 clones appear in this sample, 77% of them only once. Around 2% of the sample is held by the ten biggest clonotypes.

Comment on this clone: Its antigen is unknown. There are no base qualities to consult, and no much larger clone falls within one base.

This chain is built from TRBV7-2 and TRBJ2-5, with 7 bases aligning to TRBD2. Sequencing was carried out using PBMCs. The source is a man aged 50 to 60 in good health and CMV-seropositive. The CDR3 has the sequence CASIGGWETQYF. The sequence in DNA is TGTGCCAGCATCGGGGGGTGGGAGACCCAGTACTTC.